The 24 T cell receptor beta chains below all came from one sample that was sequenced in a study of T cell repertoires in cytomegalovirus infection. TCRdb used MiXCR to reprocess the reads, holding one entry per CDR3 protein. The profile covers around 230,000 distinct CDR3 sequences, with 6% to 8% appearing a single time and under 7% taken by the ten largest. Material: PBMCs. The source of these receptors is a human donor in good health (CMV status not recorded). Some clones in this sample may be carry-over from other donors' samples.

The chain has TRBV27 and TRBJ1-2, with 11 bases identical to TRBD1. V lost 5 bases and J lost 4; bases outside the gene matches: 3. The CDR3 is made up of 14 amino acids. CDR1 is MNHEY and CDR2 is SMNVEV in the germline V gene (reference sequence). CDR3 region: CASSEGQGGYGYTF. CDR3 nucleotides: TGTGCCAGCAGTGAGGGACAGGGGGGCTATGGCTACACCTTC.

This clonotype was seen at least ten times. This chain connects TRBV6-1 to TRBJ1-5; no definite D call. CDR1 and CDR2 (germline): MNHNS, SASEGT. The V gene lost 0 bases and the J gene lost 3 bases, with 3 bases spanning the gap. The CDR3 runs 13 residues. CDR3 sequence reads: CASSEAYNQPQHF. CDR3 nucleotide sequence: TGTGCCAGCAGTGAAGCTTACAATCAGCCCCAGCATTTT.

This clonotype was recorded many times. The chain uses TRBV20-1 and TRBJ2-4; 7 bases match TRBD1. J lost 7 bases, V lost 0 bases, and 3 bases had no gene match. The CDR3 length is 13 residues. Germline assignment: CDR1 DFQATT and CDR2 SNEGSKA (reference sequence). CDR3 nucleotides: TGCAGTGCTAGAGACAGGGGGTTGAACATTCAGTACTTC. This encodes CSARDRGLNIQYF.

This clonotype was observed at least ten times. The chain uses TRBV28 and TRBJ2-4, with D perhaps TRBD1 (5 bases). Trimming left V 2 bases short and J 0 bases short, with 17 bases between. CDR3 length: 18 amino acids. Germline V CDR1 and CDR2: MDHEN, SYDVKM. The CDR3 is CASSLIQELPKAKNIQYF. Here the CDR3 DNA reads TGTGCCAGCAGTTTAATACAGGAACTGCCGAAAGCCAAAAACATTCAGTACTTC.

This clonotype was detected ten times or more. The CDR3 spells CASSPPDRNQETQYF. The DNA of the CDR3 is TGTGCCAGCAGTCCACCGGACAGAAACCAAGAGACCCAGTACTTC. The V gene is TRBV27, the J gene TRBJ2-5, with D possibly being TRBD1 (6 bases). The CDR3 extends over 15 amino acids. Germline CDR1 is MNHEY and CDR2 is SMNVEV (reference sequence). V lost 5 bases to trimming and J lost 0 bases, with 13 bases between them.

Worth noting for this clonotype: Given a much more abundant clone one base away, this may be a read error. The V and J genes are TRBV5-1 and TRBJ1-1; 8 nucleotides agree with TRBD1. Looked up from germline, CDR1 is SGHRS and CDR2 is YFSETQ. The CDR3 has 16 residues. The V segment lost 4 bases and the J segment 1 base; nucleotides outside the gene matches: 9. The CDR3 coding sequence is TGCGCCAGCAGCACCGGGACAGGAATCCGGAACACTGAAGCTTTCTTT. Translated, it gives CASSTGTGIRNTEAFF.

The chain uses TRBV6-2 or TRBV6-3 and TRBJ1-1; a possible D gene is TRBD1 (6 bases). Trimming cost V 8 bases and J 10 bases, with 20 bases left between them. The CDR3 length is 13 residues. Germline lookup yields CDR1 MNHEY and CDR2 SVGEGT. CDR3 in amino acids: CASSQAGGQGAFF. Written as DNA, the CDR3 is TGTGCCAGCTCTCAGGCGGGGGGACAAGGAGCTTTCTTT.

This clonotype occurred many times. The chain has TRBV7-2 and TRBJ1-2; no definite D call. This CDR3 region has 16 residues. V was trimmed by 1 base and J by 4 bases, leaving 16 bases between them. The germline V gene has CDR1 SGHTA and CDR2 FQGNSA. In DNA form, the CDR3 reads TGTGCCAGCAGCTTAGACGGCCGACCAACCGTCTATGGCTACACCTTC. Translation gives CASSLDGRPTVYGYTF.

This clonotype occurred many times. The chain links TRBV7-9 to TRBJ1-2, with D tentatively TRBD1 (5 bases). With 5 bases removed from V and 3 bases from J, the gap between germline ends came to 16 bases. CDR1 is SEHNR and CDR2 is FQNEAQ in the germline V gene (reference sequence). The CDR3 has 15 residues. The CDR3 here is CASSHLGRGHYGYTF. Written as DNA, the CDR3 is TGTGCCAGCAGCCATCTCGGTAGGGGTCACTATGGCTACACCTTC.

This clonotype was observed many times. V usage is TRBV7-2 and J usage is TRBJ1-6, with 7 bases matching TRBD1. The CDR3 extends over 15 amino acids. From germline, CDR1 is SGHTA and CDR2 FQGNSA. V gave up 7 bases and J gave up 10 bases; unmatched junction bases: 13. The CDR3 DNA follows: TGTGCCAGCATCATAAACAGGGGTGTAGGGTCACCCCTCCACTTT. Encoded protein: CASIINRGVGSPLHF.

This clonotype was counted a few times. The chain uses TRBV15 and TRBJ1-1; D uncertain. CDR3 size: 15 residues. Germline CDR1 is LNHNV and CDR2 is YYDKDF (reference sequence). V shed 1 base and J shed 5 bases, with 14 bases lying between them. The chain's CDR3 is CATSRVGPRGTEAFF. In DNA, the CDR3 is TGTGCCACCAGCAGAGTCGGCCCGAGAGGGACTGAAGCTTTCTTT.

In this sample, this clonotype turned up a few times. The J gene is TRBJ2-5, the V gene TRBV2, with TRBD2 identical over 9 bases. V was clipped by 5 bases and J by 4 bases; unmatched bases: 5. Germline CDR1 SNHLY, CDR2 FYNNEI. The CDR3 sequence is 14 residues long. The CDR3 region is CASSHPGLAETQYF. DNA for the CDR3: TGTGCCAGCAGTCATCCGGGACTAGCAGAGACCCAGTACTTC. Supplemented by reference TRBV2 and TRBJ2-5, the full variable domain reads EPEVTQTPSHQVTQMGQEVILRCVPISNHLYFYWYRQILGQKVEFLVSFYNNEISEKSEIFDDQFSVERPDGSNFTLKIRSTKLEDSAMYFCASSHPGLAETQYFGPGTRLLVL.

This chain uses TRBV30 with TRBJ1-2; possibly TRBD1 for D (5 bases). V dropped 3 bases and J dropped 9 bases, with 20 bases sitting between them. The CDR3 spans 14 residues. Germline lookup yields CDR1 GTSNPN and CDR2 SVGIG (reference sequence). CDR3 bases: TGTGCCTGGAGGAGGGACGCCCGAGCCCTCAGCTACACCTTC. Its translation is CAWRRDARALSYTF.

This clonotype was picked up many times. The CDR3: CASRTSGTGEAFF. The CDR3 DNA reads TGTGCCAGCAGAACAAGTGGGACGGGGGAAGCTTTCTTT. This chain joins TRBV25-1 and TRBJ1-1, with D possibly matching TRBD1 (5 bases). The CDR3 extends over 13 amino acids. Germline CDR1 MGHDK, CDR2 SYGVNS. V dropped 6 bases and J dropped 8 bases, with 16 bases sitting between them.

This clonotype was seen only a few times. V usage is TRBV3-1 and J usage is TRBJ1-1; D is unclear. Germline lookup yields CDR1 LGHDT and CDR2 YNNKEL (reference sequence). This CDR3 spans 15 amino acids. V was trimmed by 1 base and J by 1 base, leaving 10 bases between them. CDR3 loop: CASSQAPTPNTEAFF. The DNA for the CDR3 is TGTGCCAGCAGCCAAGCCCCAACCCCGAACACTGAAGCTTTCTTT.

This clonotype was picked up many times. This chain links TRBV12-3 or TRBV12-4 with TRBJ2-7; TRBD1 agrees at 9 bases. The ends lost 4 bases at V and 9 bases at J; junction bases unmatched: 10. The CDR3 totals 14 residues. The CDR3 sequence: CASSSAGQGIRQYF. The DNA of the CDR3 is TGTGCCAGCAGTTCAGCCGGACAGGGGATACGGCAGTACTTC.

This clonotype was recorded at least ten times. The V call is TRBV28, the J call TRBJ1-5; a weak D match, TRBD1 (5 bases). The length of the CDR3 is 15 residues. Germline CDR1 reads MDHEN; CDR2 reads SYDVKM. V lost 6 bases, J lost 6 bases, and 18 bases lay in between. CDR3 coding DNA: TGTGCCAGCAGATCCTTATCCGGGGCAAGTCAGCCCCAGCATTTT. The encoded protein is CASRSLSGASQPQHF.

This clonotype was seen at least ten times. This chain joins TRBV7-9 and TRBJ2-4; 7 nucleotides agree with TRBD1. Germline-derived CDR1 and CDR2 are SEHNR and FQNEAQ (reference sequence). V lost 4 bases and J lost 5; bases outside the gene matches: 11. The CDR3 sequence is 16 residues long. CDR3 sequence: CASSSPLQGKENIQYF. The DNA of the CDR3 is TGTGCCAGCAGCTCGCCTTTACAGGGGAAGGAAAACATTCAGTACTTC.

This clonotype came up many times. CDR3: CASRDRDVVHQPQHF. CDR3 in DNA: TGTGCCAGCAGGGACCGGGACGTCGTGCATCAGCCCCAGCATTTT. The chain has TRBV28 and TRBJ1-5; D is possibly TRBD1 (5 bases). The CDR3 length is 15 residues. Germline V lookup: CDR1 MDHEN, CDR2 SYDVKM. V lost 6 bases, J lost 5 bases, and 17 bases lay in between.

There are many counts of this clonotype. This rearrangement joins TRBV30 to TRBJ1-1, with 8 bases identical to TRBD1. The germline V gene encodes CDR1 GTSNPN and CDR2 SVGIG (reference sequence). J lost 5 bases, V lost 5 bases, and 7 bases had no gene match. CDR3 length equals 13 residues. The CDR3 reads CAWAPGGRTEAFF. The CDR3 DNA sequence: TGTGCCTGGGCGCCAGGGGGCAGGACTGAAGCTTTCTTT. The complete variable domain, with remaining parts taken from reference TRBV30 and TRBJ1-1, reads SQTIHQWPATLVQPVGSPLSLECTVEGTSNPNLYWYRQAAGRGLQLLFYSVGIGQISSEVPQNLSASRPQDRQFILSSKKLLLSDSGFYLCAWAPGGRTEAFFGQGTRLTVV.

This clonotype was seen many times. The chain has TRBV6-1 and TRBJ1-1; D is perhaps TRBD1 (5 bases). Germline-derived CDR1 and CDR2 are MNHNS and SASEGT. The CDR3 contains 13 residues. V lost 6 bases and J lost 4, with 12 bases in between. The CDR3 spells CASRLTGGTEAFF. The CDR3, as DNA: TGTGCCAGCAGGCTCACAGGTGGCACTGAAGCTTTCTTT.

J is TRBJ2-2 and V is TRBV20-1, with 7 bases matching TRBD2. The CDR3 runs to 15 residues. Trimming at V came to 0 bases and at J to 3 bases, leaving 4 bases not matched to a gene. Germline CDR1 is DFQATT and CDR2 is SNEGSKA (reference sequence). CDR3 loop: CSARDGGTYTGELFF. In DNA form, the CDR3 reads TGCAGTGCTAGAGACGGGGGGACCTACACCGGGGAGCTGTTTTTT.

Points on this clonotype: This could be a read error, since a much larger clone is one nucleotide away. The DNA of the CDR3 is TGTGCCAGCAGTGAACATACGGCCGGGAGTACCTTC. Its protein product is CASSEHTAGSTF. This chain connects TRBV2 to TRBJ1-2; no clear D gene. The CDR3 has 12 residues. V lost 2 bases and J lost 14, with 15 bases in between. From germline, CDR1 is SNHLY and CDR2 FYNNEI.

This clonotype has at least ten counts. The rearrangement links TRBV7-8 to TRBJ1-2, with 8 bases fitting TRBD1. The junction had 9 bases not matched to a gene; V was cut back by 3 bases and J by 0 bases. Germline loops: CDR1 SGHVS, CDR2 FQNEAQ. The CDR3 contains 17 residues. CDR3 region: CASSFSRGLPTNYGYTF. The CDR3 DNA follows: TGTGCCAGCAGCTTCAGCAGGGGGCTACCTACTAACTATGGCTACACCTTC.